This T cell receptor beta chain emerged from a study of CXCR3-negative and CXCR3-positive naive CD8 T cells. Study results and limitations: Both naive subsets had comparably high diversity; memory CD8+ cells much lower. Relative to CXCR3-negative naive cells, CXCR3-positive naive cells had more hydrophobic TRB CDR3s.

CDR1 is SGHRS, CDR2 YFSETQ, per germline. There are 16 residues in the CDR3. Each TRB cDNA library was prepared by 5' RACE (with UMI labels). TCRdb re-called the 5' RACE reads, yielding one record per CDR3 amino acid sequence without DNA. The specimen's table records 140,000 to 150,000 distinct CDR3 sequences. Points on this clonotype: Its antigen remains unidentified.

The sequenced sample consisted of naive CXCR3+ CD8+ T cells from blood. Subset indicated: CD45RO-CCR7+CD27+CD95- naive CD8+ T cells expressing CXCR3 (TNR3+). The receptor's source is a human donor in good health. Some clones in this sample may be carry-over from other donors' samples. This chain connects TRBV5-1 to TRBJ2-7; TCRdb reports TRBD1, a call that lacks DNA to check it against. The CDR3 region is CASSPPRDRGPYEQYF.